This passage covers 20 T cell receptor beta chains from one sample sequenced in a study of blood T cell repertoires in COVID-19. Assay: immunoSEQ multiplex PCR; the TCRdb copy retains only in-frame clones and omits some. Of about 170,000 clones in the sample, approximately 91% were seen once. Sample: peripheral blood. These receptors came from a man younger than 30 with COVID-19, enrolled during active disease.

This chain's CDR3 is CASSPRHPTNEKLFF. The DNA for the CDR3 is TGCGCCAGCAGCCCCAGACACCCGACTAATGAAAAACTGTTTTTT. The rearrangement uses TRBV4-1 and TRBJ1-4; D gene uncertain. CDR3 length: 15 residues. Trimming took off 4 bases at V and 2 bases at J, with 11 bases between the two ends. Germline V gives CDR1 MGHRA, CDR2 YSYEKL.

The chain recombines TRBV29-1 with TRBJ2-5; TRBD1 aligns across 7 bases. Germline trimming cut 7 bases from V and 2 bases from J; bases unmatched to any gene: 16. Germline lookup yields CDR1 SQVTM and CDR2 ANQGSEA. The CDR3 has 16 residues. Here the CDR3 reads CSARQGEFWMQETQYF. The CDR3 DNA reads as TGCAGCGCCCGACAGGGAGAGTTTTGGATGCAAGAGACCCAGTACTTC.

The V gene is TRBV19, the J gene TRBJ2-2, with 10 bases matching TRBD1. This CDR3 is built from 15 residues. Looked up from germline, CDR1 is LNHDA and CDR2 is SQIVND (reference sequence). The V gene end was trimmed by 6 bases and the J gene end by 7 bases; junction bases not matched to a gene: 8. The CDR3 sequence: CASRPSGTGVGELFF. The CDR3 DNA reads TGTGCCAGTAGACCCTCCGGGACAGGGGTCGGGGAGCTGTTTTTT.

The gene calls are TRBV28 and TRBJ2-3; 8 bases are shared with TRBD1. The CDR3 length is 15 residues. Per germline, CDR1 MDHEN and CDR2 SYDVKM. V trimming: 4 bases; J trimming: 1 base; junction bases outside the gene matches: 4. The CDR3 bases are TGTGCCAGCAGTTCCAGGGGGCACGGCACAGATACGCAGTATTTT. Encoded protein: CASSSRGHGTDTQYF.

V and J are TRBV6-5 and TRBJ2-7; 7 bases align to TRBD2. Germline CDR1 is MNHEY and CDR2 is SVGAGI. This CDR3 has 15 residues. Losses at the gene ends were 6 bases for V and 0 bases for J; bases not matched to a gene: 8. CDR3 sequence (DNA): TGTGCCAGCAGACCGCTAGCGGTACTCTCCTACGAGCAGTACTTC. Amino acids: CASRPLAVLSYEQYF.

This chain joins TRBV10-3 and TRBJ2-1, with 9 nucleotides matching TRBD1. The CDR3 covers 13 residues. The J segment lost 7 bases and the V segment lost 6 bases, leaving 4 bases of the junction unmatched. Germline-derived CDR1 and CDR2 are ENHRY and SYGVKD. The CDR3 sequence: CAIRQGAPNEQFF. The CDR3 DNA sequence: TGTGCCATCAGACAGGGGGCGCCTAATGAGCAGTTCTTC.

CDR3 region: CASSPRGTANTEAFF. The CDR3 nucleotides read TGTGCCAGCAGCCCAAGAGGGACAGCGAACACTGAAGCTTTCTTT. This sequence joins TRBV9 and TRBJ1-1; TRBD1 matches at 7 bases. The CDR3 consists of 15 residues. V lost 4 bases to trimming and J lost 1 base; unmatched junction nucleotides: 7. The germline gives CDR1 SGDLS, CDR2 YYNGEE.

This chain connects TRBV18 to TRBJ1-1, with D possibly matching TRBD1 (5 bases). Germline loops: CDR1 KGHSH, CDR2 LQKENI. This CDR3 has 13 residues. V shed 3 bases and J shed 1 base, with 6 bases lying between them. DNA for the CDR3: TGTGCCAGCTCACCGACAGCGAACACTGAAGCTTTCTTT. As protein: CASSPTANTEAFF.

The rearrangement joins TRBV4-3 to TRBJ2-7; 9 bases agree with TRBD1. This CDR3 comprises 15 residues. The V and J ends lost 1 base and 3 bases, in that order; junction bases with no gene match: 4. CDR1 and CDR2 (germline): LGHNA, YSLEER. CDR3 region: CASSQAGTGIYEQYF. The DNA for the CDR3 is TGCGCCAGCAGCCAAGCCGGGACAGGGATCTACGAGCAGTACTTC.

CDR3 residues: CASSEKGGTRYNEQFF. In DNA form, the CDR3 reads TGTGCCAGCAGTGAAAAGGGGGGGACTAGGTACAATGAGCAGTTCTTC. This sequence joins TRBV6-1 and TRBJ2-1; 8 bases line up with TRBD2. The germline CDR1 and CDR2 sequences are MNHNS and SASEGT. The V gene end was trimmed by 2 bases and the J gene end by 4 bases; junction bases not matched to a gene: 7. The CDR3 totals 16 residues.

This clone has only a few counts. The chain links TRBV7-9 to TRBJ2-7; 7 bases line up with TRBD1. CDR1 is SEHNR, CDR2 FQNEAQ, per germline (reference sequence). The CDR3 extends over 11 amino acids. J gave up 5 bases and V 5 bases, and 0 bases lay outside the gene matches. CDR3: CASSQGDEQYF. CDR3 nucleotide sequence: TGTGCCAGCAGCCAGGGGGACGAGCAGTACTTC.

This clone came up once. The chain is built from TRBV13 and TRBJ1-6; 7 bases agree with TRBD1. This CDR3 is built from 16 residues. Looked up from germline, CDR1 is PRHDT and CDR2 is FYEKMQ (reference sequence). V dropped 3 bases and J dropped 14; count of bases not matched to a gene: 16. CDR3 DNA: TGTGCCAGCAGCTTCGGGCCCGGGAACACAGGGGATTCCCTCCACTTT. As protein: CASSFGPGNTGDSLHF.

This sequence joins TRBV4-1 and TRBJ1-2, with 9 bases that match TRBD1. CDR3 size: 16 residues. Germline lookup yields CDR1 MGHRA and CDR2 YSYEKL. The ends lost 1 base at V and 5 bases at J; junction bases unmatched: 8. CDR3 in amino acids: CASSQGLGQGGYGYTF. For the CDR3, the DNA is TGCGCCAGCAGCCAAGGGTTGGGACAGGGCGGGTATGGCTACACCTTC.

In this sample, this clone turned up once. V is TRBV28 and J is TRBJ1-2; D is perhaps TRBD1 (6 bases). V was cut by 6 bases and J by 4 bases, with 18 bases left in between. This CDR3 spans 15 amino acids. The germline V gene encodes CDR1 MDHEN and CDR2 SYDVKM. The CDR3 here is CASSSRTVIIYGYTF. CDR3 coding DNA: TGTGCCAGCAGCTCTCGGACAGTCATAATCTATGGCTACACCTTC.

This chain connects TRBV5-6 to TRBJ1-2; 9 bases fit TRBD1. CDR1 and CDR2 (germline): SGHDT, YYEEEE. This CDR3 is built from 14 residues. V lost 0 bases to trimming and J lost 6 bases; unmatched junction nucleotides: 3. The CDR3 nucleotides are TGTGCCAGCAGCTTGGCAACAGGGGGCAATGGCTACACCTTC. This sequence encodes CASSLATGGNGYTF. Looking up the rest from reference TRBV5-6 and TRBJ1-2 gives the full variable domain: DAGVTQSPTHLIKTRGQQVTLRCSPKSGHDTVSWYQQALGQGPQFIFQYYEEEERQRGNFPDRFSGHQFPNYSSELNVNALLLGDSALYLCASSLATGGNGYTFGSGTRLTVV.

This rearrangement joins TRBV5-1 to TRBJ2-7, with TRBD2 matching 11 bases. The CDR3 contains 15 residues. Per germline, CDR1 SGHRS and CDR2 YFSETQ. J was trimmed by 5 bases and V by 5 bases; bases with no gene match: 9. The CDR3 nucleotides read TGCGCCAGCAGGAAAGGACTAGCGGGCCTTAACGAGCAGTACTTC. This gives the protein CASRKGLAGLNEQYF.

This clone was seen just once. The V call is TRBV7-2, the J call TRBJ2-2; D possibly corresponds to TRBD1 (5 bases). CDR1 is SGHTA and CDR2 is FQGNSA in the germline V gene. Trimming took off 4 bases at V and 6 bases at J, with 12 bases between the two ends. The CDR3 sequence is 14 residues long. The CDR3 coding sequence is TGTGCCAGCAGCTCGCTCCAGGGTTCCGGGGAGCTGTTTTTT. It specifies CASSSLQGSGELFF.

The genes are TRBV5-6 and TRBJ1-2, with 7 bases that match TRBD1. The CDR3 sequence is 14 residues long. Trimming removed 0 bases from V and 4 bases from J; junction bases left unmatched: 3. Germline V lookup: CDR1 SGHDT, CDR2 YYEEEE. DNA of the CDR3: TGTGCCAGCAGCTTGGAAAGGGGGCGCTATGGCTACACCTTC. Translating it yields CASSLERGRYGYTF.

The rearrangement uses TRBV30 and TRBJ1-5; 7 bases match TRBD1. Per the germline V gene, CDR1 is GTSNPN and CDR2 is SVGIG (reference sequence). Trimming took 5 bases from V and 5 from J; bases not matched to a gene: 6. This CDR3 region has 13 residues. As DNA, the CDR3 is TGTGCCTGGGGGGACAGTAGAGATCAGCCCCAGCATTTT. Protein product: CAWGDSRDQPQHF.

This clone was recorded only once. The CDR3 here is CASTPDRDSGGYTF. CDR3 bases: TGTGCCAGCACCCCGGACAGGGATAGTGGTGGCTACACCTTC. The rearrangement joins TRBV6-4 to TRBJ1-2, with 8 bases fitting TRBD1. The CDR3 is made up of 14 amino acids. Germline lookup yields CDR1 MRHNA and CDR2 SNTAGT. J gave up 7 bases and V 7 bases, and 11 bases lay outside the gene matches.